A single sample is the source of the 28 T cell receptor beta chains below, sequenced in a study of blood T cell repertoires in COVID-19. Sequenced by immunoSEQ multiplex PCR; TCRdb stores in-frame clones only, minus some. The repertoire holds fewer than 300,000 clones, with 82% as singletons. The sample taken for sequencing was peripheral blood. Receptors originate from a young woman with acute or convalescent COVID-19.

CDR3 region: CASSQAFGIGFIGELFF. The CDR3 DNA is TGTGCCAGCAGCCAAGCATTCGGGATAGGATTTATCGGGGAGCTGTTTTTT. The V gene is TRBV14, the J gene TRBJ2-2; tentative D call: TRBD2 (5 bases). The CDR3 loop spans 17 amino acids. From germline, CDR1 is SGHDN and CDR2 FVKESK. The V gene lost 1 base and the J gene lost 7 bases, with 19 bases spanning the gap.

The J gene is TRBJ2-7, the V gene TRBV14; perhaps TRBD1 as D (5 bases). This CDR3 is built from 16 residues. Germline assignment: CDR1 SGHDN and CDR2 FVKESK. V was cut by 2 bases and J by 2 bases, with 16 bases left in between. CDR3 residues: CASSQPWQGTTYEQYF. Here the CDR3 DNA reads TGTGCCAGCAGCCAACCGTGGCAGGGTACAACCTACGAGCAGTACTTC.

The sample holds one count of this clone. The chain is built from TRBV27 and TRBJ2-5; TRBD1 aligns across 7 bases. Germline CDR1 reads MNHEY; CDR2 reads SMNVEV (reference sequence). J gave up 5 bases and V 6 bases, and 9 bases lay outside the gene matches. The CDR3 has 14 residues. The CDR3 loop is CASSTVVGGETQYF. The CDR3 DNA reads TGTGCCAGCAGCACAGTGGTAGGGGGCGAGACCCAGTACTTC.

The gene calls are TRBV13 and TRBJ2-2; 7 positions match TRBD1. The CDR3 is made up of 16 amino acids. V gave up 0 bases and J gave up 2 bases; unmatched junction bases: 3. Germline values: CDR1 PRHDT, CDR2 FYEKMQ (reference sequence). The CDR3 is CASSLGGGPNTGELFF. The DNA of the CDR3 is TGTGCCAGCAGCTTAGGAGGGGGCCCTAACACCGGGGAGCTGTTTTTT.

This clone was counted between two and nine times. This chain joins TRBV27 and TRBJ2-3, with 8 bases that match TRBD2. CDR3 length equals 17 residues. Germline V gene lookup returns CDR1 MNHEY and CDR2 SMNVEV (reference sequence). V lost 2 bases to trimming and J lost 2 bases; unmatched junction nucleotides: 9. In nucleotides, the CDR3 is TGTGCCAGCAGTTTACTTTTTGCTAGCGGGTTCACAGATACGCAGTATTTT. It yields the protein CASSLLFASGFTDTQYF.

The chain carries TRBV29-1 and TRBJ1-4; D is unclear. This CDR3 comprises 14 residues. Germline V CDR1 and CDR2: SQVTM, ANQGSEA. Trimming shortened V by 6 bases and J by 3 bases, and 14 bases separated the two germline ends. The CDR3 is CSVRPGWANEKLFF. In nucleotides, the CDR3 is TGCAGCGTCCGACCAGGATGGGCTAATGAAAAACTGTTTTTT.

In its sample, this clone was seen a few times. The genes are TRBV4-3 and TRBJ2-4; perhaps TRBD1 as D (5 bases). V was pared by 0 bases and J by 7 bases, with 13 bases between. This CDR3 spans 15 amino acids. CDR1 is LGHNA and CDR2 is YSLEER in the germline V gene. CDR3 protein: CASSQDVGRVNIQYF. The CDR3 nucleotides are TGCGCCAGCAGCCAAGATGTGGGGCGAGTTAACATTCAGTACTTC.

Regarding this clone: Different DNA sequences within this sample yield the same CDR3. The chain has TRBV19 and TRBJ1-6; tentatively, D is TRBD1 (5 bases). This CDR3 comprises 14 residues. The V end lost 3 bases, the J end lost 7 bases, and 10 bases lay between the germline ends. Germline V lookup: CDR1 LNHDA, CDR2 SQIVND (reference sequence). The CDR3 reads CASSIGGGNSPLHF. In DNA, the CDR3 is TGTGCCAGTAGTATTGGGGGGGGAAATTCACCCCTCCACTTT.

The CDR3 region has the DNA TGTGCCAGCAGTTTATCGACCAGCGTCAGGGGGAAGCAGTACTTC. Protein sequence: CASSLSTSVRGKQYF. V gene TRBV27 combines with J gene TRBJ2-7; 7 nucleotides match TRBD1. The ends lost 0 bases at V and 8 bases at J; junction bases unmatched: 10. The CDR3 length is 15 residues. Per germline, CDR1 MNHEY and CDR2 SMNVEV (reference sequence).

This clone was seen a single time. This chain joins TRBV30 and TRBJ2-1; a possible D gene is TRBD2 (6 bases). The V and J ends lost 1 base and 3 bases respectively, with 7 bases between them. The germline CDR1 and CDR2 sequences are GTSNPN and SVGIG (reference sequence). CDR3 length: 13 residues. CDR3 residues: CAWSAGSYNEQFF. In DNA form, the CDR3 reads TGTGCCTGGAGTGCCGGGAGCTACAATGAGCAGTTCTTC.

DNA of the CDR3: TGCGCCAGCAGCGATCGACTAGCGGGAGTCCTTCCGGACCCCGAGCAGTACTTC. It yields the protein CASSDRLAGVLPDPEQYF. The V call is TRBV5-1, the J call TRBJ2-7; 12 positions agree with TRBD2. V was clipped by 4 bases and J by 6 bases; unmatched bases: 17. Germline V gene lookup returns CDR1 SGHRS and CDR2 YFSETQ. The CDR3 covers 18 residues.

The gene calls are TRBV5-1 and TRBJ2-7; 7 bases align to TRBD1. Per the germline V gene, CDR1 is SGHRS and CDR2 is YFSETQ. The CDR3 contains 13 residues. Trimming cost V 6 bases and J 5 bases; bases outside gene matches: 8. The chain's CDR3 is CASTRQGSNEQYF. The CDR3 bases are TGCGCCAGCACCCGACAGGGATCGAACGAGCAGTACTTC.

This clone was recorded at least ten times. This chain links TRBV2 with TRBJ2-7; D is possibly TRBD2 (5 bases). Between the trimmed V and J ends, which lost 4 bases and 3 bases, there was a span of 10 bases. The CDR3 loop spans 13 amino acids. CDR1 and CDR2 (germline): SNHLY, FYNNEI. For the CDR3, the DNA is TGTGCCAGCAGTGTAAAGGGAGACTACGAGCAGTACTTC. Translated: CASSVKGDYEQYF.

The V call is TRBV11-2, the J call TRBJ2-2; TRBD2 matches at 10 bases. This CDR3 is 18 amino acids long. Trimming took 1 base from V and 1 from J; bases not matched to a gene: 6. Per germline, CDR1 SGHAT and CDR2 FQNNGV. CDR3 sequence: CASSLVGGLAKNTGELFF. In DNA, the CDR3 is TGTGCCAGCAGCTTAGTGGGGGGACTAGCGAAGAACACCGGGGAGCTGTTTTTT.

The gene calls are TRBV7-9 and TRBJ1-1; D unclear. The germline CDR1 and CDR2 sequences are SEHNR and FQNEAQ (reference sequence). V was clipped by 5 bases and J by 2 bases, with 3 bases between them. CDR3 size: 11 residues. CDR3 nucleotides: TGTGCCAGCAGCCTAAACACTGAAGCTTTCTTT. Encoded protein: CASSLNTEAFF.

The chain uses TRBV7-9 and TRBJ2-1; no definite D call. The V end lost 6 bases, the J end lost 0 bases, and 12 bases lay between the germline ends. CDR1 is SEHNR, CDR2 FQNEAQ, per germline (reference sequence). This CDR3 spans 15 amino acids. The CDR3 is CASRQSASSYNEQFF. CDR3 coding DNA: TGTGCCAGCAGGCAGAGCGCGAGCTCCTACAATGAGCAGTTCTTC.

The V and J genes are TRBV2 and TRBJ2-3; TRBD1 matches at 8 bases. The CDR3 totals 16 residues. V gave up 2 bases and J gave up 6 bases; unmatched junction bases: 10. Germline assignment: CDR1 SNHLY and CDR2 FYNNEI. The CDR3 spells CASSEPDRGQTDTQYF. The CDR3 DNA is TGTGCCAGCAGTGAACCCGACAGGGGTCAAACTGATACGCAGTATTTT.

The CDR3 is CASSYSGQGIGELFF. The CDR3 coding sequence is TGTGCCAGCAGTTACTCAGGACAGGGGATCGGGGAGCTGTTTTTT. V gene TRBV6-5 combines with J gene TRBJ2-2; 9 positions agree with TRBD1. V trimming: 0 bases; J trimming: 7 bases; junction bases outside the gene matches: 3. CDR1 is MNHEY and CDR2 is SVGAGI in the germline V gene. This CDR3 is 15 amino acids long.

The genes are TRBV12-5 and TRBJ2-7, with 10 positions matching TRBD2. CDR1 is LGHNT and CDR2 is FRNRAP in the germline V gene. CDR3 length: 15 residues. V shed 1 base, J shed 0 bases, and the junction held 0 bases outside the gene matches. CDR3 coding DNA: TGTGCTAGTGGTTTGGCTAGCGGGAGCTCCTACGAGCAGTACTTC. Its protein is CASGLASGSSYEQYF.

The V gene is TRBV23-1, the J gene TRBJ2-1, with 8 bases aligning to TRBD1. TRBV23-1 is known as an ORF, though its function is uncertain. The CDR3 has 16 amino acids. The junction had 5 bases not matched to a gene; V was cut back by 3 bases and J by 1 base. CDR3 protein: CASSHTGGWSYNEQFF. CDR3 bases: TGCGCCAGCAGTCACACAGGGGGGTGGTCCTACAATGAGCAGTTCTTC.

There are a few counts of this clone. V usage is TRBV6-5 and J usage is TRBJ1-2, with D unresolved. The CDR3 consists of 14 residues. Trimming removed 6 bases at V and 6 bases at J, with 17 bases between. The V gene's germline CDR1 is MNHEY and CDR2 SVGAGI. In DNA form, the CDR3 reads TGTGCCAGCAGCCCCGTCCGTCTCTCGGATGGCTACACCTTC. Translated: CASSPVRLSDGYTF.

This clone was seen a few times. The chain carries TRBV6-5 and TRBJ2-3; 8 nucleotides line up with TRBD2. CDR3 length equals 15 residues. The germline V gene has CDR1 MNHEY and CDR2 SVGAGI. With V trimmed by 7 bases and J by 4 bases, 10 bases remained unmatched. CDR3 DNA: TGTGCCAGCACCCGGGGTGCGGGAGGAGCAGATACGCAGTATTTT. It encodes CASTRGAGGADTQYF.

This chain uses TRBV7-3 with TRBJ1-6; D unresolved. The germline V gene encodes CDR1 SGHTA and CDR2 FQGTGA. Trimming pared 5 bases from V and 9 bases from J, leaving 11 bases between. The CDR3 contains 13 residues. The CDR3 DNA is TGTGCCAGCAGCGACTTCGCCGGTTCACCCCTCCACTTT. Amino acid sequence: CASSDFAGSPLHF.

This chain connects TRBV3-1 (or the pseudogene TRBV3-2) to TRBJ1-6; 11 bases are a match to TRBD1. After removal of 1 base from V and 7 bases from J, the junction contained 6 bases not matched to a gene. The CDR3 is made up of 17 amino acids. The germline V gene encodes CDR1 LGHDT and CDR2 YNNKEL (reference sequence). The CDR3 nucleotides are TGTGCCAGCAGCCAAGGGGTTTGGGACAGGGGGAATTCACCCCTCCACTTT. Protein: CASSQGVWDRGNSPLHF.

This clone is medium-sized (0.01 to 0.1%) by share. This chain connects TRBV7-2 to TRBJ2-4; TRBD2 matches at 10 bases. This CDR3 is 19 amino acids long. The ends lost 5 bases at V and 2 bases at J; junction bases unmatched: 15. CDR1 and CDR2 (germline): SGHTA, FQGNSA. CDR3: CASSPSGLAGAVTKNIQYF. DNA for the CDR3: TGTGCCAGCAGCCCTTCGGGCCTAGCGGGAGCGGTAACCAAAAACATTCAGTACTTC.

V usage is TRBV7-9 and J usage is TRBJ1-1; TRBD1 aligns across 10 bases. The trim removed 3 bases at V and 10 bases at J, leaving 17 bases unmatched. The CDR3 has 17 amino acids. CDR1 SEHNR and CDR2 FQNEAQ come from the germline V gene (reference sequence). The CDR3 nucleotides read TGTGCCAGCAGCTTTGCCCCAATCATGACAGGGGGCGTTCGAGCTTTCTTT. It encodes CASSFAPIMTGGVRAFF.

The chain joins TRBV11-2 to TRBJ1-2; D perhaps matches TRBD1 (6 bases). CDR3 length: 16 residues. With 5 bases removed from V and 4 bases from J, the gap between germline ends came to 20 bases. Germline CDR1 and CDR2: SGHAT and FQNNGV. CDR3 bases: TGTGCCAGCAGCCCCACTCGGGGGGCGCGGGGCTATGGCTACACCTTC. This encodes CASSPTRGARGYGYTF.

Regarding this clone: Other DNA sequences in this specimen translate into the identical CDR3. This CDR3 reads CASSLASGGSYEQYF. The DNA of the CDR3 is TGTGCCAGCAGTTTGGCGTCGGGAGGGTCCTACGAGCAGTACTTC. V gene TRBV28 combines with J gene TRBJ2-7; 8 bases are a match to TRBD2. V shed 3 bases, J shed 1 base, and the junction held 5 bases outside the gene matches. In germline, CDR1 is MDHEN, CDR2 SYDVKM. The CDR3 consists of 15 residues.